This T cell receptor beta chain was identified in a study of blood T cell repertoires in COVID-19. Study at large: The cDNA or gDNA used as material had been derived from T cells, B-cell-depleted T cells, or PBMCs.

V was clipped by 8 bases and J by 1 base, with 17 bases between them. CDR1 is MNHEY, CDR2 SVGAGI, per germline. This CDR3 is built from 15 residues. This clone is a singleton in its sample. Repertoires were generated with immunoSEQ multiplex PCR, while TCRdb's copy carries only in-frame clones and drops some. The table records 30,000 to 40,000 clones, 90% of them present only once. The origin of this receptor is a man older than 75 with acute or convalescent COVID-19. This sequence joins TRBV6-5 and TRBJ1-1, with a possible D match to TRBD1 (6 bases). The source material was peripheral blood. Here the CDR3 reads CASAYGRGRNTEAFF. DNA of the CDR3: TGTGCCAGCGCTTACGGCAGGGGCCGGAACACTGAAGCTTTCTTT.